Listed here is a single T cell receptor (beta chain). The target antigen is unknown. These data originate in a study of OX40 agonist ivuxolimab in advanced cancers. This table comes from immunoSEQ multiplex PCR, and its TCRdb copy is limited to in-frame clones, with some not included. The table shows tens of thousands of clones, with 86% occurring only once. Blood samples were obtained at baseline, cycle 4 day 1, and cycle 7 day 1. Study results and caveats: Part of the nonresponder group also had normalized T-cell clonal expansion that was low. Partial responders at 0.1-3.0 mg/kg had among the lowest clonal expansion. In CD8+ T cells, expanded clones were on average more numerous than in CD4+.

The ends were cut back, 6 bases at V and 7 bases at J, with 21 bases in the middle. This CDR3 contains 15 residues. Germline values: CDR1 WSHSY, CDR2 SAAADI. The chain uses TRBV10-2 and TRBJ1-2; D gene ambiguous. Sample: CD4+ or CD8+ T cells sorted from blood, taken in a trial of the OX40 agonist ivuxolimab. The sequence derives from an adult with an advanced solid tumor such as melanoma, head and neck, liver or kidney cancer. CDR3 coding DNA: TGCGCCAGCAGCCCTCGGGCCTCTTCCTTAGGTGGCTACACCTTC. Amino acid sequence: CASSPRASSLGGYTF.